A selection of T cell receptor beta chains follows, all from one sample in a study of T cells in narcolepsy. Using immunoSEQ multiplex PCR, the repertoire was profiled, and TCRdb retains in-frame clones only, with some absent. The sample has nearly 35,000 clones, 80% seen once; the top ten hold around 1.1%. The specimen was memory (CD45RA-) CD4+ T cells from blood. The receptor set was obtained from a human donor in good health. CDR3s include the opening cysteine and the closing phenylalanine or tryptophan. D genes are given only for firm matches. The size of a clone is reported for some rows only, either as once, few or many, or as a class for expanded clones.

CDR3 protein,CDR3 DNA,V gene,J gene,clone size,D gene
CASSLPGNHQPQHF,TGTGCCAGCAGTTTACCAGGGAACCATCAGCCCCAGCATTTT,TRBV28,TRBJ1-5,-,-
CASSLGAGFPLMYF,TGCGCCAGCAGCTTGGGGGCAGGGTTCCCACTGATGTACTTC,TRBV5-1,TRBJ2-7,once,-
CASSLNNRVMNTEAFF,TGTGCCAGCAGCCTAAATAACAGGGTTATGAACACTGAAGCTTTCTTT,TRBV14,TRBJ1-1,-,-
CASRARDGYTF,TGTGCCTCTAGGGCGAGGGATGGCTACACCTTC,TRBV2,TRBJ1-2,-,-
CATTDRGGYEQYF,TGTGCCACCACGGACAGGGGTGGTTACGAGCAGTACTTC,TRBV27,TRBJ2-7,-,TRBD1
CASSLVGSNTQYF,TGTGCCAGCAGCTTAGTGGGATCAAATACGCAGTATTTT,TRBV7-2,TRBJ2-3,-,-
CASSYSWFADTQYF,TGTGCCAGCAGTTACTCATGGTTCGCAGATACGCAGTATTTT,TRBV6-5,TRBJ2-3,-,-
CASSSRVGVSLEQYF,TGCGCCAGCAGCTCCCGTGTGGGGGTGTCTTTGGAGCAGTACTTC,TRBV5-1,TRBJ2-7,once,-
CATTREGLEVYGYTF,TGTGCCACAACCCGGGAGGGGCTAGAGGTCTATGGCTACACCTTC,TRBV6-5,TRBJ1-2,once,-
CASSPDRGGTEAFF,TGTGCCAGCTCACCCGACAGGGGAGGGACTGAAGCTTTCTTT,TRBV18,TRBJ1-1,-,TRBD1
CASSQSSRHTGELFF,TGCGCCAGCAGCCAATCCTCCCGCCACACCGGGGAGCTGTTTTTT,TRBV4-3,TRBJ2-2,few,-
CAISGGLAGGPKGTQYF,TGTGCCATCAGTGGGGGGCTAGCGGGAGGGCCTAAGGGGACCCAGTACTTC,TRBV10-3,TRBJ2-5,-,TRBD2
CASSWRHGSYNEQFF,TGTGCCAGCAGCTGGCGACACGGCTCCTACAATGAGCAGTTCTTC,TRBV14,TRBJ2-1,-,-
CASSQVRGGPSTLTDTQYF,TGTGCCAGCAGCCAAGTGCGGGGGGGCCCATCCACACTCACAGATACGCAGTATTTT,TRBV14,TRBJ2-3,-,TRBD2
CASLSYFDVLVATNEKLFF,TGTGCCAGCCTATCATACTTTGACGTACTAGTGGCGACTAATGAAAAACTGTTTTTT,TRBV14,TRBJ1-4,-,-
CAISTTGVGGNTIYF,TGTGCCATCAGTACAACGGGAGTCGGGGGAAACACCATATATTTT,TRBV10-3,TRBJ1-3,few,-
CASSQPGPGNTIYF,TGCGCCAGCAGCCAGCCGGGGCCTGGAAACACCATATATTTT,TRBV5-1,TRBJ1-3,-,-
CASSSSYYEQYF,TGTGCCAGCAGCTCATCTTACTACGAGCAGTACTTC,TRBV2,TRBJ2-7,-,-
CAWSVGNTIYF,TGTGCCTGGAGTGTTGGAAACACCATATATTTT,TRBV30,TRBJ1-3,-,-
CASSARFNTEAFF,TGTGCCAGCAGTGCCCGCTTTAACACTGAAGCTTTCTTT,TRBV6-4,TRBJ1-1,-,-
CASSPPAGTNTGELFF,TGTGCCAGCTCACCACCAGCAGGGACCAACACCGGGGAGCTGTTTTTT,TRBV18,TRBJ2-2,-,-
CASSLKGIVGYTF,TGTGCCAGCAGTTTAAAGGGTATAGTGGGCTACACCTTC,TRBV27,TRBJ1-2,-,-
CASSVAPTVGYNEQFF,TGTGCCAGCAGCGTAGCTCCAACCGTGGGGTACAATGAGCAGTTCTTC,TRBV9,TRBJ2-1,-,-
CASSRGTEQETQYF,TGTGCCAGCAGCCGGGGGACGGAACAAGAGACCCAGTACTTC,TRBV7-9,TRBJ2-5,once,-
CAISGGRDNEQFF,TGTGCCATCAGTGGCGGGAGGGACAATGAGCAGTTCTTC,TRBV10-3,TRBJ2-1,-,TRBD2
CASSLGYQGLYNEQFF,TGTGCCAGCAGCTTAGGTTACCAGGGGTTATACAATGAGCAGTTCTTC,TRBV11-2,TRBJ2-1,-,-
CASSLTRSRSPLHF,TGTGCCAGCAGCTTAACGCGTAGTCGTTCACCCCTCCACTTT,TRBV7-2,TRBJ1-6,-,-
CASSSPNNRDGYTF,TGTGCCAGCAGTTCCCCGAACAACAGGGATGGCTACACCTTC,TRBV6-5,TRBJ1-2,-,-
CASSRGRSPEAFF,TGCGCCAGCAGCAGGGGGCGTTCCCCTGAAGCTTTCTTT,TRBV5-1,TRBJ1-1,-,TRBD1
CASRSSGGTTYEQYF,TGTGCCAGCAGAAGTAGCGGGGGGACGACCTACGAGCAGTACTTC,TRBV28,TRBJ2-7,-,TRBD2
CASSVLRDTQYF,TGCGCCAGCAGCGTACTACGAGATACGCAGTATTTT,TRBV5-1,TRBJ2-3,-,-
CASTRGGLYGYTF,TGTGCCAGTACTCGGGGGGGTCTCTATGGCTACACCTTC,TRBV19,TRBJ1-2,-,-
CASSPRTGTYNEQFF,TGTGCCAGCAGCCCGCGAACGGGTACGTACAATGAGCAGTTCTTC,TRBV5-6,TRBJ2-1,-,-
CASSPQTRNGNEQFF,TGTGCCAGCAGCCCTCAGACTCGTAACGGCAATGAGCAGTTCTTC,TRBV5-4,TRBJ2-1,few,-
CASSDNYEQYF,TGTGCCAGCAGTGACAACTACGAGCAGTACTTC,TRBV28,TRBJ2-7,-,-
CASSQAFGAGYEQYF,TGCGCCAGCAGCCAAGCTTTTGGGGCCGGCTACGAGCAGTACTTC,TRBV4-3,TRBJ2-7,-,-
CASSRRQSSYNSPLHF,TGTGCCAGCAGCCGGAGACAGAGCTCCTATAATTCACCCCTCCACTTT,TRBV13,TRBJ1-6,-,-
CASSQSDTQYF,TGCGCCAGCAGCCAGTCCGATACGCAGTATTTT,TRBV5-1,TRBJ2-3,-,-
CASSEAIGTAYEQYF,TGTGCCAGCAGCGAGGCAATCGGGACAGCCTACGAGCAGTACTTC,TRBV9,TRBJ2-7,once,TRBD1
CASSLDGRVYEQYF,TGTGCCAGCAGCTTGGACGGGAGGGTGTACGAGCAGTACTTC,TRBV5-4,TRBJ2-7,-,TRBD2
CATAGQRIATNEKLFF,TGTGCCACCGCGGGACAGAGAATTGCAACTAATGAAAAACTGTTTTTT,TRBV2,TRBJ1-4,-,TRBD1
CASSYSYFGTEQYF,TGTGCCAGCAGTTACTCCTATTTCGGGACCGAGCAGTACTTC,TRBV6-6,TRBJ2-7,-,-
CASSFLSAALLKQFF,TGTGCCAGCAGCTTCCTATCAGCGGCACTACTAAAGCAGTTCTTC,TRBV13,TRBJ2-1,-,-
CASTAGRNGGEQFF,TGTGCCAGTACCGCGGGGAGGAACGGGGGCGAGCAGTTCTTC,TRBV19,TRBJ2-1,-,-
CASSEYRGQLQAFF,TGTGCCAGCAGTGAATACAGGGGGCAATTACAAGCTTTCTTT,TRBV6-1,TRBJ1-1,-,TRBD1
CATSRDNTYEQYF,TGTGCGACTTCCCGGGACAACACCTACGAGCAGTACTTC,TRBV19,TRBJ2-7,-,-
CASSPGGYEQYF,TGTGCCAGCTCACCGGGGGGATACGAGCAGTACTTC,TRBV18,TRBJ2-7,few,-
CATSRAGSDSYNEQFF,TGTGCCACCTCACGGGCGGGGTCCGACTCCTACAATGAGCAGTTCTTC,TRBV25-1,TRBJ2-1,-,-